The rows below give T cell receptor beta chains drawn from one sample of a study of CD8 T cells in Susac syndrome. TCRdb analysed the immunoSEQ multiplex PCR reads with MiXCR anew, one entry per CDR3 protein. The data show under 150,000 distinct CDR3 sequences, over 85% seen once. Sequenced material: CD8+ T cells from PBMCs. These receptor sequences come from a human donor in good health. The conserved cysteine and the conserved F or W are not part of the CDR3 here.

v_call: TRBV9; j_call: TRBJ2-3; cdr3_aa: ASSVKGLAWSDTQY
v_call: TRBV13; j_call: TRBJ2-5; cdr3_aa: ASSATLGETQY
v_call: TRBV28; j_call: TRBJ2-3; cdr3_aa: ASRPRSARNTDTQY
v_call: TRBV23-1; j_call: TRBJ2-6; cdr3_aa: ASSLRRGRSSGANVLT
v_call: TRBV27; j_call: TRBJ1-5; cdr3_aa: ASSLWWGQAGQPQH
v_call: TRBV7-9; j_call: TRBJ1-1; cdr3_aa: ASSTNEAF
v_call: TRBV4-3; j_call: TRBJ1-1; cdr3_aa: ASSQGTPGLAGNTEAF
v_call: TRBV25-1; j_call: TRBJ2-1; cdr3_aa: ASSEGLFYNEQF
v_call: TRBV9; j_call: TRBJ2-1; cdr3_aa: ASSSSLNEQF
v_call: TRBV19; j_call: TRBJ2-1; cdr3_aa: ASSPALGYEQF
v_call: TRBV27; j_call: TRBJ2-7; cdr3_aa: ASSPTGLAEPAYEQY
v_call: TRBV6-6; j_call: TRBJ2-7; cdr3_aa: ASSYGGTYEQY
v_call: TRBV12-3/TRBV12-4; j_call: TRBJ1-1; cdr3_aa: ASSFVPLEAF
v_call: TRBV27; j_call: TRBJ2-7; cdr3_aa: ASSLFRGGSYEQY
v_call: TRBV13; j_call: TRBJ2-7; cdr3_aa: ASSYVSGSAHEQY
v_call: TRBV3-1; j_call: TRBJ2-7; cdr3_aa: ASSQLTSPFYEQY
v_call: TRBV11-2; j_call: TRBJ2-1; cdr3_aa: ASSSTGGSMGNEQF
v_call: TRBV27; j_call: TRBJ2-1; cdr3_aa: ASSSGLAGVNEQF
v_call: TRBV30; j_call: TRBJ2-7; cdr3_aa: AWGDSLISYEQY
v_call: TRBV15; j_call: TRBJ2-5; cdr3_aa: ATSRERGDQETQY
v_call: TRBV2; j_call: TRBJ2-1; cdr3_aa: ASRTGGSYNEQF
v_call: TRBV27; j_call: TRBJ2-7; cdr3_aa: ASSLGEGYEQY
v_call: TRBV28; j_call: TRBJ2-3; cdr3_aa: ASSWDLSADTQY
v_call: TRBV20-1; j_call: TRBJ2-2; cdr3_aa: SARDYRGGTGELF
v_call: TRBV7-7; j_call: TRBJ2-2; cdr3_aa: ASSFEEGSVANTGELF
v_call: TRBV5-1; j_call: TRBJ2-1; cdr3_aa: ASSLASVGSPNEQF
v_call: TRBV27; j_call: TRBJ1-5; cdr3_aa: ASRPDREYQPQH
v_call: TRBV27; j_call: TRBJ2-3; cdr3_aa: ASGWTSDTDTQY
v_call: TRBV3-1; j_call: TRBJ2-2; cdr3_aa: ASSIYGGELF